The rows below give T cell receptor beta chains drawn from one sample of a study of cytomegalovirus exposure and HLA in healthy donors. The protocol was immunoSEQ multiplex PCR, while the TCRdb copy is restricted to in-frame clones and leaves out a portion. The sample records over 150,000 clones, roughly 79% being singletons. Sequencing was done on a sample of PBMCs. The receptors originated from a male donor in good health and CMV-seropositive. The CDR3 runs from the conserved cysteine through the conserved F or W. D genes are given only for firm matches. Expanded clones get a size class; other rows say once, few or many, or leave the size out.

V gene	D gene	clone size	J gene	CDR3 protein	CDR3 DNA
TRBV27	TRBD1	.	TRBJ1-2	CASSLTGPNYGYTF	TGTGCCAGCAGCTTGACAGGGCCGAACTATGGCTACACCTTC
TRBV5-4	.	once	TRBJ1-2	CASSLYLYFNYGYTF	TGTGCCAGCAGCTTGTATTTGTACTTTAACTATGGCTACACCTTC
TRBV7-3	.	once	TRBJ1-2	CASSLKGGDYGYTF	TGTGCCAGCAGCTTAAAAGGGGGTGACTATGGCTACACCTTC
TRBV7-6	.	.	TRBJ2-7	CASSPDTPRGYEQYF	TGTGCCAGCAGCCCTGATACTCCGCGGGGCTACGAGCAGTACTTC
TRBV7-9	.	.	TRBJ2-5	CASSEYRDETQYF	TGTGCCAGCAGCGAGTACAGGGACGAGACCCAGTACTTC
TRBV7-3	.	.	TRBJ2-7	CASSLHRADEQYF	TGTGCCAGCAGCCTTCACAGGGCGGACGAGCAGTACTTC
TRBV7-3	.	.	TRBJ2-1	CASSHGPALSNEQFF	TGTGCCAGCAGCCATGGGCCGGCGTTATCAAATGAGCAGTTCTTC
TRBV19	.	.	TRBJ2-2	CASSIGRPANTGELFF	TGTGCCAGTAGTATAGGGCGGCCAGCGAACACCGGGGAGCTGTTTTTT
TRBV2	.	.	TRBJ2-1	CASSESEDYVNNEQFF	TGTGCCAGCAGTGAAAGTGAGGACTACGTAAACAATGAGCAGTTCTTC
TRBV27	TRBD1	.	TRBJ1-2	CASSLAAGGNYGYTF	TGTGCCAGCAGCCTGGCGGCAGGGGGCAACTATGGCTACACCTTC
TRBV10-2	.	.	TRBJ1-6	CASSEVLESPLHF	TGCGCCAGCAGTGAGGTGCTAGAGTCACCCCTCCACTTT
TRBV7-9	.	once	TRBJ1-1	CASSARMALNTEAFF	TGTGCCAGCAGCGCTAGGATGGCTTTGAACACTGAAGCTTTCTTT
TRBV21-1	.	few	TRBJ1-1	CARREDSVNTEAFF	TGTGCTAGGCGGGAGGACAGCGTTAACACTGAAGCTTTCTTT
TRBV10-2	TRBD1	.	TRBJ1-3	CASREPGQGSGNTIYF	TGCGCCAGCCGTGAGCCGGGACAGGGCTCTGGAAACACCATATATTTT
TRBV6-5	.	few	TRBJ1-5	CASSVTVNNQPQHF	TGTGCCAGCAGTGTCACAGTAAACAATCAGCCCCAGCATTTT
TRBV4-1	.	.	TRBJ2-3	CASSQAVRADTQYF	TGCGCCAGCAGCCAAGCCGTGAGGGCAGATACGCAGTATTTT
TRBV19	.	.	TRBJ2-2	CASSVQDSGELFF	TGTGCCAGTAGTGTACAGGATAGCGGGGAGCTGTTTTTT
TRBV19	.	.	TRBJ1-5	CASSFTGGAFSNQPQHF	TGTGCCAGTAGTTTCACGGGCGGGGCATTTAGCAATCAGCCCCAGCATTTT
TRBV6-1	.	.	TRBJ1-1	CASTNRGGMYTEAFF	TGTGCCAGCACCAATCGGGGGGGCATGTACACTGAAGCTTTCTTT
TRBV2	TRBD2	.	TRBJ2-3	CASSGTSGGARTDTQYF	TGTGCCAGCAGTGGGACTAGCGGGGGGGCCCGCACAGATACGCAGTATTTT
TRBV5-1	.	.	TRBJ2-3	CASSYRVPSTDTQYF	TGCGCCAGCAGCTACAGGGTGCCTAGCACAGATACGCAGTATTTT
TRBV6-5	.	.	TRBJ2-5	CASSSFRGETQYF	TGTGCCAGCAGTTCATTTCGGGGAGAGACCCAGTACTTC
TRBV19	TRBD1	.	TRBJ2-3	CASSLRGNGDSTDTQYF	TGTGCCAGTAGCCTCAGGGGGAATGGTGATAGCACAGATACGCAGTATTTT
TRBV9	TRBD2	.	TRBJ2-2	CASSTGLAGPTGELFF	TGTGCCAGCAGCACGGGACTAGCGGGGCCCACCGGGGAGCTGTTTTTT
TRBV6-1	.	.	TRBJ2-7	CASSEGPGTSGYEQYF	TGTGCCAGCAGTGAAGGACCGGGTACATCCGGCTACGAGCAGTACTTC
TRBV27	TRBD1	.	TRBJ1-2	CASSLTGKDYGYTF	TGTGCCAGCAGCCTGACAGGGAAAGACTATGGCTACACCTTC
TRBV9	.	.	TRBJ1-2	CASSPGGAYYGYTF	TGTGCCAGCAGCCCAGGAGGAGCGTACTATGGCTACACCTTC
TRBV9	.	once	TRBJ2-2	CASSPGDGSGELFF	TGTGCCAGCAGCCCAGGGGATGGGAGCGGGGAGCTGTTTTTT
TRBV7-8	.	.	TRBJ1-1	CASSLGQTGGTEAFF	TGTGCCAGCAGCTTAGGGCAAACGGGGGGCACTGAAGCTTTCTTT
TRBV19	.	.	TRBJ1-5	CASSIGPGEGQPQHF	TGTGCCAGTAGTATAGGCCCCGGGGAGGGTCAGCCCCAGCATTTT
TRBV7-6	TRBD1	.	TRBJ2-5	CASSLTGTGDQETQYF	TGTGCCAGCAGCCTCACCGGGACAGGGGACCAAGAGACCCAGTACTTC
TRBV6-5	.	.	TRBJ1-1	CASSYSQMNTEAFF	TGTGCCAGCAGTTACTCACAGATGAACACTGAAGCTTTCTTT
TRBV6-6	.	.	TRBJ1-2	CASSYSGGDNYGYTF	TGTGCCAGCAGTTACTCGGGGGGGGATAACTATGGCTACACCTTC
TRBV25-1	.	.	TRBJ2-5	CASSERQAQETQYF	TGTGCCAGCAGTGAAAGACAGGCGCAAGAGACCCAGTACTTC
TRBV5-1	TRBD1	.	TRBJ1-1	CASSSGQGEMNTEAFF	TGCGCCAGCAGCTCTGGACAGGGTGAAATGAACACTGAAGCTTTCTTT
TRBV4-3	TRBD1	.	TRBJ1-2	CASSPGTGGNYGYTF	TGCGCCAGCAGCCCAGGCACAGGGGGAAACTATGGCTACACCTTC
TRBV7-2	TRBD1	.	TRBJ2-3	CASSPGTATQYF	TGTGCCAGCAGCCCCGGGACAGCCACGCAGTATTTT
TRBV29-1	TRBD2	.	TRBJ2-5	CSVVGASGGETQYF	TGCAGCGTTGTCGGGGCTAGCGGGGGAGAGACCCAGTACTTC
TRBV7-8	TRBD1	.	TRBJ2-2	CAVAQTGGRTGELFF	TGTGCGGTGGCACAGACAGGGGGCCGGACCGGGGAGCTGTTTTTT
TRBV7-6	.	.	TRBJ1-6	CASSLNAAADSPLHF	TGTGCCAGCAGCTTAAATGCAGCGGCCGATTCACCCCTCCACTTT
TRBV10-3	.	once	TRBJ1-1	CAISDRPDGETFF	TGTGCCATCAGTGACAGACCCGACGGGGAAACTTTCTTT
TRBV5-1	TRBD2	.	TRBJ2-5	CASSLSGLADSKYF	TGCGCCAGCAGCTTATCGGGACTAGCGGATTCAAAATACTTC
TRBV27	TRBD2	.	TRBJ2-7	CASSGLAAGEQYF	TGTGCCAGCAGTGGACTAGCAGCTGGAGAGCAGTACTTC
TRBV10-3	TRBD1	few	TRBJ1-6	CAISEGGGQGFNSPLHF	TGTGCCATCAGTGAGGGGGGGGGACAGGGGTTCAACTCACCCCTCCACTTT
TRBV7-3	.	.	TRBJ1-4	CASSPREGEKLFF	TGTGCCAGTAGCCCCAGGGAGGGGGAAAAACTGTTTTTT
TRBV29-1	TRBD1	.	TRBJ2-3	CSVSDRGRTDTQYF	TGCAGCGTTTCGGACAGGGGCCGCACAGATACGCAGTATTTT
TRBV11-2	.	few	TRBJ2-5	CASSLDPTQETQYF	TGTGCCAGCAGCTTAGATCCTACCCAAGAGACCCAGTACTTC
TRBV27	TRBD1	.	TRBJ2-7	CASSLQRTGTYEQYF	TGTGCCAGCAGTTTACAAAGGACAGGGACCTACGAGCAGTACTTC
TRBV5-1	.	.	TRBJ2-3	CASSNTGGGGDTQYF	TGCGCCAGCAGTAACACTGGCGGGGGCGGCGATACGCAGTATTTT
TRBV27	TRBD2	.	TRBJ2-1	CASSFGTSGEQFF	TGTGCCAGCAGCTTCGGGACTAGCGGTGAGCAGTTCTTC
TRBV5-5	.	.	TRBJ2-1	CASSLAGLGQFF	TGTGCCAGCAGCTTAGCAGGGCTGGGGCAGTTCTTC
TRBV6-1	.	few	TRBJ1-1	CASSERGRTEAFF	TGTGCCAGCAGTGAAAGGGGTCGGACTGAAGCTTTCTTT
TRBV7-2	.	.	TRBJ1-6	CASSLALSGSYNSPLHF	TGTGCCAGCAGCTTAGCGCTTTCGGGGTCCTATAATTCACCCCTCCACTTT
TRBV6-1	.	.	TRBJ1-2	CASSELIGTYYGYTF	TGTGCCAGCAGTGAATTAATCGGGACTTACTATGGCTACACCTTC
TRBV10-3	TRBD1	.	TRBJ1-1	CAILGTGDTEAFF	TGTGCCATCCTCGGGACAGGAGACACTGAAGCTTTCTTT
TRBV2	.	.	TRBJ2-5	CASSETSQTQYF	TGTGCCAGCAGTGAAACATCCCAGACCCAGTACTTC